The T cell receptor beta chain described here comes from a study of CD4+ T cells in melanoma. Germline CDR1 reads SGHTS; CDR2 reads YDEGEE. V gave up 1 base and J gave up 4 bases, with 11 bases separating them. The CDR3 is 14 amino acids. Method: immunoSEQ multiplex PCR; TCRdb's copy keeps in-frame clones and lacks some. The sample holds around 130,000 clones, about 90% seen once. This clonotype was obtained from a human donor with melanoma. The genes are TRBV5-8 and TRBJ2-5, with TRBD2 as a possible D gene (6 bases). CDR3 nucleotide sequence: TGTGCCAGCAGCTTGTTAGTGGGGGGAGAGACCCAGTACTTC. It is translated as CASSLLVGGETQYF.